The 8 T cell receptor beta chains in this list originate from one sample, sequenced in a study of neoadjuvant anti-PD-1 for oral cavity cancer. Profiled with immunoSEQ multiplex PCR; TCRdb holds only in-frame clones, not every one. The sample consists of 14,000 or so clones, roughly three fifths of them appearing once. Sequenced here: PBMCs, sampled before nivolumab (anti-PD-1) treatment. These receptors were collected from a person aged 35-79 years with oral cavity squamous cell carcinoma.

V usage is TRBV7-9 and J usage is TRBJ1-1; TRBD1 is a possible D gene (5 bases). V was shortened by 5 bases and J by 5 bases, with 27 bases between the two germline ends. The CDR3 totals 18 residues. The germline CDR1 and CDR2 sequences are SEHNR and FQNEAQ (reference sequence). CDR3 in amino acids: CASSPPPGGSTLRTEAFF. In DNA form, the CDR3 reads TGTGCCAGCAGCCCCCCCCCGGGGGGGTCTACCCTTCGGACTGAAGCTTTCTTT.

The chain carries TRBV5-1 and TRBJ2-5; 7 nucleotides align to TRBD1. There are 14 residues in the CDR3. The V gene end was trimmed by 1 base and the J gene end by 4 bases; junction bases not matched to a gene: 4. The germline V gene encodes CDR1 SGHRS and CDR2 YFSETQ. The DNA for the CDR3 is TGCGCCAGCAGCTTGAGGGACAGCGGAGAGACCCAGTACTTC. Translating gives CASSLRDSGETQYF.

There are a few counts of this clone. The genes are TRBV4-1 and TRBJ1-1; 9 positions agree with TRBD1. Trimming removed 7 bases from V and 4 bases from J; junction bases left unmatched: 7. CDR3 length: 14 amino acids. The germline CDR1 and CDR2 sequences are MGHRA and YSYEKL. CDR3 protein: CASKGHRGPTEAFF. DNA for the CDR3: TGCGCCAGCAAGGGGCACAGGGGGCCCACTGAAGCTTTCTTT.

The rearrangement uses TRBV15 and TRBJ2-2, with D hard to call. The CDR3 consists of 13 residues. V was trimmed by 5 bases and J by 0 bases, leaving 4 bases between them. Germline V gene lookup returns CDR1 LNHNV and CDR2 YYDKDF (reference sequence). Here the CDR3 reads CATSGANTGELFF. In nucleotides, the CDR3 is TGTGCCACCAGCGGCGCGAACACCGGGGAGCTGTTTTTT.

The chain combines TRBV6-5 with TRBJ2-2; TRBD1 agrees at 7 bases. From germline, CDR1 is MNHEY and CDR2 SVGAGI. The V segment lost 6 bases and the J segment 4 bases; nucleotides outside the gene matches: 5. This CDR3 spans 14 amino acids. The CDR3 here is CASRGSGGTGELFF. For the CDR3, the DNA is TGTGCCAGCAGGGGCTCAGGGGGCACCGGGGAGCTGTTTTTT.

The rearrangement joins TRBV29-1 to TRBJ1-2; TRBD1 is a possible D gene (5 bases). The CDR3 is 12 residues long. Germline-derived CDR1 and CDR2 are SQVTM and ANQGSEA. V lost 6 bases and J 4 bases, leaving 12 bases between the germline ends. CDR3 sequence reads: CSVKGWSYGYTF. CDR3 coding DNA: TGCAGCGTCAAGGGGTGGAGCTATGGCTACACCTTC.

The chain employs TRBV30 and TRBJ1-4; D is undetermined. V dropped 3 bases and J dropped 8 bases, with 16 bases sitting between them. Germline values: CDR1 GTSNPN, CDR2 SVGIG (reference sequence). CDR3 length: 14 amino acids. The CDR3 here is CAWRGFGRREKLFF. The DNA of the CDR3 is TGTGCCTGGAGGGGTTTTGGGAGGAGGGAAAAACTGTTTTTT.

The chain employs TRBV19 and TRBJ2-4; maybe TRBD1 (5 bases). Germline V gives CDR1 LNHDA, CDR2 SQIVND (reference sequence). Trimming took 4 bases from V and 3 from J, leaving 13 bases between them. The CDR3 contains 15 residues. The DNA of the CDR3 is TGTGCCAGTAGTACGCAGGGTCGAGGCAAAAACATTCAGTACTTC. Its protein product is CASSTQGRGKNIQYF.